This T cell receptor beta chain emerged from a study of cytomegalovirus exposure and HLA in healthy donors. About the study: About 80 million unique TCR sequences came from HLA-typed donors in an early release.

Study observations and caveats: Serostatus for CMV was the only available immune exposure information. Association with HLA alleles at 0.05 false discovery rate was found for 17,000 or so TCR beta sequences in a later analysis.

13 Jbeta primers and 60 Vbeta primers were used for the PCR. Assay: immunoSEQ multiplex PCR; the TCRdb copy retains only in-frame clones and omits some. The sample yields 95,000 to 150,000 clones, of which the top ten take up less than 3%. The V segment lost 6 bases and the J segment 3 bases; nucleotides outside the gene matches: 1. The CDR3 runs 12 residues. Germline assignment: CDR1 SEHNR and CDR2 FQNEAQ (reference sequence). Concerning this clone itself: Its antigen is not identified.

The sequencing input was PBMCs. The clonotype comes from a man in his thirties or forties in good health and CMV-seronegative. This chain joins TRBV7-9 and TRBJ2-7; TRBD1 aligns across 8 bases. The CDR3: CASRDRVYEQYF. The CDR3 DNA is TGTGCCAGCAGGGACAGGGTCTACGAGCAGTACTTC.